This TCR beta chain derives from a study of beta chain features in type 1 diabetes. Overall study findings and caveats: In comparison with healthy donors, patients had naive, central memory and Treg TCRB repertoires that appeared more similar. When Type 1 diabetes patients were examined, their TCRB CDR3s proved moderately but significantly shorter in all four CD4+ subsets.

The authors reverse transcribed all of the isolated RNA, so sequencing captured expressed TCRB transcripts. Measured with immunoSEQ multiplex PCR; TCRdb has only the in-frame clones, and not every one. The sample carries about 650,000 clones, roughly 12% recorded once. This clone was recorded a few times. Its antigen is as yet unknown. The source of this sequence is a man younger than 40 with type 1 diabetes. Material: naive CD4+ T cells from blood.

The CDR3: CASSNLGAYEQYF. The CDR3 region has the DNA TGTGCCAGTAGTAATTTGGGGGCCTACGAGCAGTACTTC. The rearrangement links TRBV19 to TRBJ2-7; D may correspond to TRBD1 or TRBD2 (5 bases each). CDR1 and CDR2 from the germline V gene are LNHDA and SQIVND (reference sequence). CDR3 length: 13 amino acids. Between the trimmed V and J ends, which lost 4 bases and 2 bases, there was a span of 9 bases.